This TCR beta chain was sequenced in a study of T cell responses to AZD1222 COVID-19 vaccine. Using immunoSEQ multiplex PCR, the repertoire was profiled, and TCRdb retains in-frame clones only, with some absent. The sample has 120,000 to 150,000 clones, 88% seen once. Details on this clone: Antigen unknown.

Study findings and constraints: As reported, nearly half of all spike-specific TCRs target variant regions that are unmutated. Donors were mostly white British, more females; clonal diversity possibly underestimated.

This CDR3 contains 13 residues. Germline CDR1 reads LGHDT; CDR2 reads YNNKEL (reference sequence). V was clipped by 4 bases and J by 3 bases, with 8 bases between them. This sequence originates from an adult who received the MenACWY meningococcal vaccine as a control. The specimen was peripheral blood, collected 28 days after the second dose of the MenACWY control vaccine. The chain employs TRBV3-1 (or the pseudogene TRBV3-2) and TRBJ2-3; D ambiguous. In DNA form, the CDR3 reads TGTGCCAGCAGCCTCTACCGGACAGATACGCAGTATTTT. Residues: CASSLYRTDTQYF.